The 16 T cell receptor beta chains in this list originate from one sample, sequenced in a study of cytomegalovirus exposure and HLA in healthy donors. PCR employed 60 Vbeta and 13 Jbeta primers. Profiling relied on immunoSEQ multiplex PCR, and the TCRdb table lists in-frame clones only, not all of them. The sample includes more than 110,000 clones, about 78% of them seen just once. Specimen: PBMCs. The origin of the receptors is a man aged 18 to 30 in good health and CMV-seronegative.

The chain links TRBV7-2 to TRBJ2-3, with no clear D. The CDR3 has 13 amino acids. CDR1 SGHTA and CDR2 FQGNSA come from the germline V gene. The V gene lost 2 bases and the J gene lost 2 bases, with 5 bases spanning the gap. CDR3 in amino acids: CASSLFLTDTQYF. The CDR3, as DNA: TGTGCCAGCAGCTTATTCCTCACAGATACGCAGTATTTT.

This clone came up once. The CDR3 coding sequence is TGCGCCAGCAGCCCAACAGGGGACTACGAGCAGTACTTC. Translation: CASSPTGDYEQYF. The genes are TRBV5-1 and TRBJ2-7; 7 nucleotides agree with TRBD1. V dropped 4 bases and J dropped 3; count of bases not matched to a gene: 4. This CDR3 has 13 residues. Germline CDR1 and CDR2: SGHRS and YFSETQ.

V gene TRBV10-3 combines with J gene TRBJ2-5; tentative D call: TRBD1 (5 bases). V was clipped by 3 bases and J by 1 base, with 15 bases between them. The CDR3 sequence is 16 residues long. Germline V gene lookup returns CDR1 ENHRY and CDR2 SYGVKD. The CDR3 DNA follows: TGTGCCATCAGTGACCCCACGGCAGGGCCCCAAGAGACCCAGTACTTC. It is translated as CAISDPTAGPQETQYF.

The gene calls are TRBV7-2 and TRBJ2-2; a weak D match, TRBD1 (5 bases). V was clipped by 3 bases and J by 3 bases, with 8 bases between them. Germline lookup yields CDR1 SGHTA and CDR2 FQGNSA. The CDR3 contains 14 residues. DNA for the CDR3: TGTGCCAGCAGCTTCACAGGAGACACCGGGGAGCTGTTTTTT. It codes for CASSFTGDTGELFF.

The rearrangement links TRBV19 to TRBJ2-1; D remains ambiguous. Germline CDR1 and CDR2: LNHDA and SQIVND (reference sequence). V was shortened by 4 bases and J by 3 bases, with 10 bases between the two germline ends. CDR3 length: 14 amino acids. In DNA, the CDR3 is TGTGCCAGTAGTAAGCCAGGCGACTACAATGAGCAGTTCTTC. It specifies CASSKPGDYNEQFF.

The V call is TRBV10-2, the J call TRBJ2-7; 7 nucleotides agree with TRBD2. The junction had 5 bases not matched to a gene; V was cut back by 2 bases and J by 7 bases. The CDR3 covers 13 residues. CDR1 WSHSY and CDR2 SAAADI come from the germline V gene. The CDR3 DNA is TGCGCCAGCAGTGAGGCGGGGGTTGAGGAGCAGTACTTC. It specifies CASSEAGVEEQYF.

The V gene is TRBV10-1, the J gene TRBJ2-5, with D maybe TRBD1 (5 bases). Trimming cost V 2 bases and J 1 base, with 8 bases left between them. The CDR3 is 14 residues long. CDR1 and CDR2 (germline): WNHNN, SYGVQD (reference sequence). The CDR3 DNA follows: TGCGCCAGCAGTGAGGACAGCCTCCAAGAGACCCAGTACTTC. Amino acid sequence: CASSEDSLQETQYF.

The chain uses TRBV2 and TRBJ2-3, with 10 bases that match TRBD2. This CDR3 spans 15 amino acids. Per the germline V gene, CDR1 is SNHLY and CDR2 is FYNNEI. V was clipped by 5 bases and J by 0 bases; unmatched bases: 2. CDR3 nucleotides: TGTGCCAGCAGTCTAGCGGGAGCTAGCACAGATACGCAGTATTTT. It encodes CASSLAGASTDTQYF. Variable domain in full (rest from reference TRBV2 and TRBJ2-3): EPEVTQTPSHQVTQMGQEVILRCVPISNHLYFYWYRQILGQKVEFLVSFYNNEISEKSEIFDDQFSVERPDGSNFTLKIRSTKLEDSAMYFCASSLAGASTDTQYFGPGTRLTVL.

CDR3 sequence: CASSLYGTRETQYF. CDR3 in DNA: TGTGCCAGCAGCTTGTACGGGACTAGAGAGACCCAGTACTTC. V and J are TRBV5-4 and TRBJ2-5; TRBD2 agrees at 8 bases. The CDR3 covers 14 residues. The germline V gene encodes CDR1 SGHNT and CDR2 YYREEE (reference sequence). The trim removed 1 base at V and 4 bases at J, leaving 3 bases unmatched.

This chain's CDR3 is CASSAHRGYTEAFF. The CDR3 DNA follows: TGTGCCAGCAGCGCCCACCGAGGGTACACTGAAGCTTTCTTT. The rearrangement joins TRBV7-9 to TRBJ1-1; D remains ambiguous. V was cut by 5 bases and J by 3 bases, with 13 bases left in between. The germline V gene has CDR1 SEHNR and CDR2 FQNEAQ (reference sequence). This CDR3 is built from 14 residues.

The CDR3 DNA is TGTGCCAGCAGCTCCCGGGACAGGGGCCTCGAGCAGTACTTC. It yields the protein CASSSRDRGLEQYF. The chain links TRBV5-4 to TRBJ2-7, with 10 bases aligning to TRBD1. The ends lost 3 bases at V and 6 bases at J; junction bases unmatched: 6. The CDR3 covers 14 residues. Germline CDR1 is SGHNT and CDR2 is YYREEE (reference sequence).

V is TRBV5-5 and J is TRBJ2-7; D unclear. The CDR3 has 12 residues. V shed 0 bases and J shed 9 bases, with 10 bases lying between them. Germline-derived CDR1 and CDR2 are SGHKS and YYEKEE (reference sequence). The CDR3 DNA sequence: TGTGCCAGCAGCTTGGCACAGTTCGCGCAGTACTTC. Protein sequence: CASSLAQFAQYF.

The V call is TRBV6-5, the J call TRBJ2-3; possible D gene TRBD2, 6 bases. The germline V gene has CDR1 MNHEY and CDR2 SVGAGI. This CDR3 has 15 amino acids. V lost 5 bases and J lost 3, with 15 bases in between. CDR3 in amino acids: CASSRDGSSTDTQYF. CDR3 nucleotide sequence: TGTGCCAGCAGTCGGGACGGGAGTTCGACAGATACGCAGTATTTT.

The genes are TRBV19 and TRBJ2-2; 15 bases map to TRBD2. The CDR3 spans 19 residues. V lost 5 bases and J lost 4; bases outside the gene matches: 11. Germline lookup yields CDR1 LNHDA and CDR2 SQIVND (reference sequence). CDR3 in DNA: TGTGCCAGTAGTGGTAAGCCGGGACTAGCGGGAGGCACCACCGGGGAGCTGTTTTTT. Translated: CASSGKPGLAGGTTGELFF.

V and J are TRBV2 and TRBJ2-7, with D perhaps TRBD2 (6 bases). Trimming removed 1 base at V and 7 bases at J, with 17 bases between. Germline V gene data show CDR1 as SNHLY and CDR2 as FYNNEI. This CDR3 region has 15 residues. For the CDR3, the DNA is TGTGCCAGCAGTGAAGTATTAGCACTGGCGGGAGAGCAGTACTTC. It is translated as CASSEVLALAGEQYF.

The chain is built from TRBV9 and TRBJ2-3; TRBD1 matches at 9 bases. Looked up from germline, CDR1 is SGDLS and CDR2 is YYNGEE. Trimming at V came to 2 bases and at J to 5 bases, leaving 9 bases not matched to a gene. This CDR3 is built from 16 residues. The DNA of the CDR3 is TGTGCCAGCAGCGTGGGGACAGGGTATTGGGGAGATACGCAGTATTTT. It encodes CASSVGTGYWGDTQYF.